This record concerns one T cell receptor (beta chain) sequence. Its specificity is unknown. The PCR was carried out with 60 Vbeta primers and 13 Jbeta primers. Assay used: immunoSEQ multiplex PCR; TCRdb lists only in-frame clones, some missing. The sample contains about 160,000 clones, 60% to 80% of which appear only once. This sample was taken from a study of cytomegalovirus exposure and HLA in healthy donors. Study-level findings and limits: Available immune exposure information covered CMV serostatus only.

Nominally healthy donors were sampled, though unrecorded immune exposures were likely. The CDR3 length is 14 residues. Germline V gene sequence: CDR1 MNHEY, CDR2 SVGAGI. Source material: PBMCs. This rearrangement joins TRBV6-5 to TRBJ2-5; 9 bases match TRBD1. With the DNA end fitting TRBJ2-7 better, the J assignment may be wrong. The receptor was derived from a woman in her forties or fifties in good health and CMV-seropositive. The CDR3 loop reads CASSSPGQGYEQYF. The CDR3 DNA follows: TGTGCCAGCAGTTCTCCGGGACAGGGTTACGAGCAGTACTTC.